This T cell receptor beta chain was obtained from a study of T-cell reconstitution after alpha-beta-depleted transplantation in children. Unique molecular identifiers were used in preparing the TCRbeta library. Using its own MiXCR run on the PCR reads, TCRdb lists one record per CDR3 protein. The sample lists over 550,000 distinct CDR3 sequences; roughly 10% were seen once. This clonotype was recorded a few times. The sequencing used PBMCs from the stem cell graft donor, collected from the stem cell graft. This sequence was found in a human donor who donated a stem cell graft to a child with acute myeloid leukemia.

This CDR3 is CASSGPGVGEKLFF. In nucleotides, the CDR3 is TGTGCCAGCAGTGGTCCAGGGGTCGGGGAAAAACTGTTTTTT. V gene TRBV28 combines with J gene TRBJ1-4; D might be TRBD1 (6 bases). The length of the CDR3 is 14 residues. CDR1 is MDHEN and CDR2 is SYDVKM in the germline V gene. Trimming pared 5 bases from V and 8 bases from J, leaving 15 bases between.